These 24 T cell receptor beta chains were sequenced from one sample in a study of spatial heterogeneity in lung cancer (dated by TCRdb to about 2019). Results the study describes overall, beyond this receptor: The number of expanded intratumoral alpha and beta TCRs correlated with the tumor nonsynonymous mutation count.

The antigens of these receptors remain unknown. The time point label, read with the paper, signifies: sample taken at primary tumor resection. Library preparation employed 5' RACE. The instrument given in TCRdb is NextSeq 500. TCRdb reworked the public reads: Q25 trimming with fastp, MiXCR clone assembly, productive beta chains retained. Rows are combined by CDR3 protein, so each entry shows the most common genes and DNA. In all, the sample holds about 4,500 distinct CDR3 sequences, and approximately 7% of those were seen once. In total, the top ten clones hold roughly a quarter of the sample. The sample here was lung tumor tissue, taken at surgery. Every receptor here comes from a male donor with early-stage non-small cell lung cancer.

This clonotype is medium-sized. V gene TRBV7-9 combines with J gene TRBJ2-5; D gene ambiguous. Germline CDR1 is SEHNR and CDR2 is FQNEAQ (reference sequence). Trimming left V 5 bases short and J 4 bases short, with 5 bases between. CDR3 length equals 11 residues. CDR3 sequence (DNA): TGTGCCAGCAGCCCCGCAGAGACCCAGTACTTC. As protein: CASSPAETQYF. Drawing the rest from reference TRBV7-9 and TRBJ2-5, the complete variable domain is DTGVSQNPRHKITKRGQNVTFRCDPISEHNRLYWYRQTLGQGPEFLTYFQNEAQLEKSRLLSDRFSAERPKGSFSTLEIQRTEQGDSAMYLCASSPAETQYFGPGTRLLVL.

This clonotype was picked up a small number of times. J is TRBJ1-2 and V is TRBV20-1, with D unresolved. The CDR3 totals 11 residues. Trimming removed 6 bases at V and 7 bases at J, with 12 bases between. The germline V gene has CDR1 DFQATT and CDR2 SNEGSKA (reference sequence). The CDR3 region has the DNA TGCAGTGCCCTAGTCGGTAGTGGCTACACCTTC. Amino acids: CSALVGSGYTF.

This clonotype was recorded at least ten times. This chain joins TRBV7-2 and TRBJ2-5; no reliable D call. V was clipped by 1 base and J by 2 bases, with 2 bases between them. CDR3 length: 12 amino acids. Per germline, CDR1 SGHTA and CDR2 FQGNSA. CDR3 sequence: CASSLVQETQYF. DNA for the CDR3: TGTGCCAGCAGCTTAGTTCAAGAGACCCAGTACTTC. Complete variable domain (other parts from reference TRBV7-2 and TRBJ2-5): GAGVSQSPSNKVTEKGKDVELRCDPISGHTALYWYRQSLGQGLEFLIYFQGNSAPDKSGLPSDRFSAERTGGSVSTLTIQRTQQEDSAVYLCASSLVQETQYFGPGTRLLVL.

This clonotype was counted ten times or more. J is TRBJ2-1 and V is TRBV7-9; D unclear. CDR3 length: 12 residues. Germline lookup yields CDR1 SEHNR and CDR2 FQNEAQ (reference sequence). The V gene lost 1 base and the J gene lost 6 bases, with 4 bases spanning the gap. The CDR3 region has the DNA TGTGCCAGCAGCTTAGTCCTCAATGAGCAGTTCTTC. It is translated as CASSLVLNEQFF.

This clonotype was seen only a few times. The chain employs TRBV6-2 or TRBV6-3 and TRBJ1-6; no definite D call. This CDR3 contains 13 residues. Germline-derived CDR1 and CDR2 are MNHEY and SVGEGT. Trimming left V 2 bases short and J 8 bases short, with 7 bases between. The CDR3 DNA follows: TGTGCCAGCAGTTACAGGGAAGATTCACCCCTCCACTTT. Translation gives CASSYREDSPLHF.

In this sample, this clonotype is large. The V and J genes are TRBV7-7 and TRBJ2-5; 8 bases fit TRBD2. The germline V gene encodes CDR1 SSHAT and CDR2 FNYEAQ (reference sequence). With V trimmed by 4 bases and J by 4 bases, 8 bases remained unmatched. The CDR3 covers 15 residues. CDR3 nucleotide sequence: TGTGCCAGCAGCTCGACCGGGACTAGGGGAGAGACCCAGTACTTC. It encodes CASSSTGTRGETQYF.

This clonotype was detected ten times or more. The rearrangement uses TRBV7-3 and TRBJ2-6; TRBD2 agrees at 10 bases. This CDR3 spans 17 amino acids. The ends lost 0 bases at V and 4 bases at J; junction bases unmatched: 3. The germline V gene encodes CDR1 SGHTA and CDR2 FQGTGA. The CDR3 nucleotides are TGTGCCAGCAGCTTAACAGCGGGAGGGACCGGGGCCAACGTCCTGACTTTC. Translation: CASSLTAGGTGANVLTF.

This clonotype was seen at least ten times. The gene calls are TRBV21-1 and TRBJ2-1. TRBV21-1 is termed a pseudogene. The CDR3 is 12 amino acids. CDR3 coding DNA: TGTGCCAGCAGCAAAAAAAAAAATGAGCAGTTCTTC. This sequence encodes CASSKKKNEQFF.

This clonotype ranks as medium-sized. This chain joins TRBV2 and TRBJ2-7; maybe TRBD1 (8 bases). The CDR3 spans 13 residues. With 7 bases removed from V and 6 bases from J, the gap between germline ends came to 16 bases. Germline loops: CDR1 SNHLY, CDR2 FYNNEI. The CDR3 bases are TGTGCCAGCATCGGACAGGGAGGGAGCGAGCAGTACTTC. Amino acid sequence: CASIGQGGSEQYF.

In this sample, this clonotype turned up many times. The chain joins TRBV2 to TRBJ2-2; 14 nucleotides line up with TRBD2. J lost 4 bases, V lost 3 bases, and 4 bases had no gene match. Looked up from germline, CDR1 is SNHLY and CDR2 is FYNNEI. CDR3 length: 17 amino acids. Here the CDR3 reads CASSEGLAGVSTGELFF. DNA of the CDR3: TGTGCCAGCAGTGAGGGACTAGCGGGAGTGAGCACCGGGGAGCTGTTTTTT.

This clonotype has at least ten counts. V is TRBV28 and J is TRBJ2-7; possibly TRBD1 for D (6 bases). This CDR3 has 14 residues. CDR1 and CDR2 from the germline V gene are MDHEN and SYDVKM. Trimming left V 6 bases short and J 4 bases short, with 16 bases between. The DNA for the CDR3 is TGTGCCAGCAGCGACAGGCGTCTGGCGTACGAGCAGTACTTC. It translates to CASSDRRLAYEQYF.

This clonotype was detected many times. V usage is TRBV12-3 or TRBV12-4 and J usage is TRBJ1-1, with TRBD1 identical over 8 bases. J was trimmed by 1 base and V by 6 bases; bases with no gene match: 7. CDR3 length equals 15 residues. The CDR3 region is CASSRPGQGNTEAFF. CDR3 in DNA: TGTGCCAGCAGCCGCCCAGGACAGGGGAACACTGAAGCTTTCTTT.

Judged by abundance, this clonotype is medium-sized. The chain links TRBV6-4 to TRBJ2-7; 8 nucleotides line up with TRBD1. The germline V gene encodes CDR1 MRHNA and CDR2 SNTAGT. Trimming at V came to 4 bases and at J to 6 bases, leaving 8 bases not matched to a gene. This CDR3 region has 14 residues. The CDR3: CASSATGGSVEQYF. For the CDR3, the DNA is TGTGCCAGCAGTGCCACAGGGGGGTCAGTCGAGCAGTACTTC.

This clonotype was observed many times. For the CDR3, the DNA is TGTGCCAGCAGCTCCACCGGGGCCTCGAGCACCGGGGAGCTGTTTTTT. Protein sequence: CASSSTGASSTGELFF. This rearrangement joins TRBV13 to TRBJ2-2; D may be TRBD1 or TRBD2 (5 bases each). This CDR3 is built from 16 residues. Per the germline V gene, CDR1 is PRHDT and CDR2 is FYEKMQ (reference sequence). Trimming stripped 4 bases from V and 4 bases from J, with 16 bases between. Supplemented by reference TRBV13 and TRBJ2-2, the full variable domain reads AAGVIQSPRHLIKEKRETATLKCYPIPRHDTVYWYQQGPGQDPQFLISFYEKMQSDKGSIPDRFSAQQFSDYHSELNMSSLELGDSALYFCASSSTGASSTGELFFGEGSRLTVL.

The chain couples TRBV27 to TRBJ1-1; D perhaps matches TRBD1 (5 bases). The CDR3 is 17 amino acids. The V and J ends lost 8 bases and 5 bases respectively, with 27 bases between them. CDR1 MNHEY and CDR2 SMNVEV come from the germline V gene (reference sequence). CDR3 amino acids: CASRPGQGVSYGTEAFF. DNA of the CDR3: TGTGCCAGCCGGCCCGGGCAAGGGGTCTCTTATGGGACTGAAGCTTTCTTT.

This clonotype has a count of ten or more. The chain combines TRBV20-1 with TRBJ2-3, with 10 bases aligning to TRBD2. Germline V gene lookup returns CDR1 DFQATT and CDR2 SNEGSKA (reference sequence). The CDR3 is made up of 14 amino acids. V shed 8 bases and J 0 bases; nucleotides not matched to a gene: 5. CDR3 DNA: TGCAGTTTTCTGACTAGCGGGAGCACAGATACGCAGTATTTT. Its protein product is CSFLTSGSTDTQYF.

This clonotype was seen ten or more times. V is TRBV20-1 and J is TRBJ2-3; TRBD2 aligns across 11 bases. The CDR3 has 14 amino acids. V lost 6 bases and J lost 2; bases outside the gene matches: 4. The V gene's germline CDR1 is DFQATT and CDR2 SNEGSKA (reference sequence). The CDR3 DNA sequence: TGCAGTGCCCCTAGCGGGAGGTTCACAGATACGCAGTATTTT. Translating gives CSAPSGRFTDTQYF.

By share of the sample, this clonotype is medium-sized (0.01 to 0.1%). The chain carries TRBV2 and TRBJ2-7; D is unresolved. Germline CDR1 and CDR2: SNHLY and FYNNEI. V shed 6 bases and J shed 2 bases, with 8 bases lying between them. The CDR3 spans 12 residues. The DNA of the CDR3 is TGTGCCAGCAGAACGTCCCCCTACGAGCAGTACTTC. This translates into CASRTSPYEQYF.

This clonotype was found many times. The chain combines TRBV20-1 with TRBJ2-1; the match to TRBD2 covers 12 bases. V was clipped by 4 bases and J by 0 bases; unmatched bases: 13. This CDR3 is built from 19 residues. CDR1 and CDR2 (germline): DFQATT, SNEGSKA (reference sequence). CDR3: CSATPGLAGSMGSYNEQFF. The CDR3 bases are TGCAGTGCTACCCCGGGACTAGCGGGTTCCATGGGCTCCTACAATGAGCAGTTCTTC.

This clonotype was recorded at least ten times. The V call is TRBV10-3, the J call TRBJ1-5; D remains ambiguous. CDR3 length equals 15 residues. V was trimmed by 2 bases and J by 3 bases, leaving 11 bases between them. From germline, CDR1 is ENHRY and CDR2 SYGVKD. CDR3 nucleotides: TGTGCCATCAGTGAGGTATACGTTGACAATCAGCCCCAGCATTTT. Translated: CAISEVYVDNQPQHF.

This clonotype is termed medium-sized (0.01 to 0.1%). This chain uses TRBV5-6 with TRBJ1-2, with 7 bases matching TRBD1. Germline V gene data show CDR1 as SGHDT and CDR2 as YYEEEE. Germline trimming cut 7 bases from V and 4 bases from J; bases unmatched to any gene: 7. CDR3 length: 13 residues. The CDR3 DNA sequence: TGTGCCAGCGCTGGACAGGTGGGCTATGGCTACACCTTC. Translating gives CASAGQVGYGYTF.

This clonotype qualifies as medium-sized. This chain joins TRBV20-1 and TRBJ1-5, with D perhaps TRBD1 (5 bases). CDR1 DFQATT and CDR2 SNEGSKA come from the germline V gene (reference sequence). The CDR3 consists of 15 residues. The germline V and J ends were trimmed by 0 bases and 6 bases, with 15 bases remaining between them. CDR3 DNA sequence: TGCAGTGCTAGAGACAGGGCGCTGCGGGGTCAGCCCCAGCATTTT. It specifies CSARDRALRGQPQHF.

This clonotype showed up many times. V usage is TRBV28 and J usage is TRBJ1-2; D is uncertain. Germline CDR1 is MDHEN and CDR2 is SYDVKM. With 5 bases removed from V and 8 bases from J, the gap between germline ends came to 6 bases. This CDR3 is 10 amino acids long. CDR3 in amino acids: CASSRIGYTF. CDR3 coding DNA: TGTGCCAGCAGTCGGATAGGCTACACCTTC.

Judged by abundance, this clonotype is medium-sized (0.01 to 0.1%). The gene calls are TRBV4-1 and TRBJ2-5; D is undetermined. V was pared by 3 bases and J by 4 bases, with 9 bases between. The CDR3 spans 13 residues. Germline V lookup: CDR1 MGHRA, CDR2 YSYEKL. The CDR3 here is CASSHPYGETQYF. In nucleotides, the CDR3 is TGCGCCAGCAGCCATCCTTACGGAGAGACCCAGTACTTC.